The T cell receptor (beta chain) under discussion was sequenced for a study of blood T cell repertoires in COVID-19. Looking at the study overall: Samples taken during acute and convalescent COVID-19 were collected in the United States, Italy and Spain.

CDR1 is WNHNN and CDR2 is SYGVQD in the germline V gene (reference sequence). This CDR3 is built from 14 residues. The V and J ends lost 6 bases and 3 bases respectively, with 11 bases between them. This clone showed up just once. Data came from immunoSEQ multiplex PCR; TCRdb stores just in-frame clones and leaves some out. The sample carries fewer than 300,000 clones, around 85% recorded once. The sequence was obtained from a human donor with COVID-19, enrolled during active disease. The donor label of this sample is uncertain. The V call is TRBV10-1, the J call TRBJ2-2, with D possibly matching TRBD2 (6 bases). The sample comprised peripheral blood. CDR3 DNA: TGCGCCAGCAGAGCTAGCGTTGACACCGGGGAGCTGTTTTTT. Translating it yields CASRASVDTGELFF.